The clone carrying this T cell receptor beta chain has more than one count but fewer than ten. Antigen unknown. V lost 0 bases to trimming and J lost 5 bases, with 11 bases between them. The CDR3 is 14 residues long. Looked up from germline, CDR1 is SGHNT and CDR2 is YYREEE (reference sequence). The record originates from a study of cytomegalovirus exposure and HLA in healthy donors. 13 Jbeta primers and 60 Vbeta primers were used for the PCR. The assay was immunoSEQ multiplex PCR, and TCRdb's table has in-frame clones only and misses some. The sample records about 170,000 clones, approximately 79% being singletons. General study results and limits: In an earlier analysis, most TCR beta V segments were productive about 87% or about 30% of the time. Indistinguishable V segments such as TRBV6-2 and TRBV6-3 were excluded.

The sequencing input was PBMCs. The chain employs TRBV5-4 and TRBJ1-2, with unresolved D. The clonotype comes from a male donor in good health and CMV-seronegative. The CDR3 bases are TGTGCCAGCAGCTTGGGCCAGAACCTTTATGGCTACACCTTC. Translated: CASSLGQNLYGYTF.